The next 32 T cell receptor beta chains were all read from a single sample in a study of blood T cell repertoires in COVID-19. Assay: immunoSEQ multiplex PCR; the TCRdb copy retains only in-frame clones and omits some. The table lists 200,000 to 250,000 clones, roughly 84% of them singletons. The sample consisted of PBMCs or T cells enriched from blood (not recorded which). Source of these receptors: a woman aged 40 to 55 who had recovered from COVID-19.

This rearrangement joins TRBV25-1 to TRBJ1-1; 8 bases are shared with TRBD1. Germline-derived CDR1 and CDR2 are MGHDK and SYGVNS. Trimming took 3 bases from V and 5 from J; bases not matched to a gene: 5. This CDR3 spans 14 amino acids. The CDR3 sequence is CASSEQGAETEAFF. CDR3 in DNA: TGTGCCAGCAGTGAGCAGGGGGCAGAGACTGAAGCTTTCTTT.

V usage is TRBV27 and J usage is TRBJ1-5; 7 bases are shared with TRBD1. The CDR3 consists of 15 residues. After removal of 6 bases from V and 0 bases from J, the junction contained 5 bases not matched to a gene. From germline, CDR1 is MNHEY and CDR2 SMNVEV (reference sequence). Here the CDR3 DNA reads TGTGCCAGCAGGAGGGACAGCTATAGCAATCAGCCCCAGCATTTT. This sequence encodes CASRRDSYSNQPQHF.

The chain uses TRBV18 and TRBJ2-7, with 9 bases lining up with TRBD1. Trimming removed 6 bases from V and 4 bases from J; junction bases left unmatched: 7. Germline loops: CDR1 KGHSH, CDR2 LQKENI. This CDR3 is 14 amino acids long. CDR3 protein: CASSPGQGTYEQYF. CDR3 nucleotide sequence: TGTGCCAGCTCCCCCGGACAGGGGACGTACGAGCAGTACTTC.

CDR3 sequence reads: CASTPSGSRNEQFF. The CDR3 DNA sequence: TGTGCCAGCACCCCCAGCGGGAGCCGAAATGAGCAGTTCTTC. This chain uses TRBV11-2 with TRBJ2-1; 8 bases align to TRBD2. The CDR3 is 14 amino acids. The V and J ends lost 7 bases and 7 bases, in that order; junction bases with no gene match: 9. Germline lookup yields CDR1 SGHAT and CDR2 FQNNGV.

V and J are TRBV5-1 and TRBJ2-3; TRBD2 might be the D (6 bases). There are 16 residues in the CDR3. The germline CDR1 and CDR2 sequences are SGHRS and YFSETQ. V was cut by 2 bases and J by 4 bases, with 17 bases left in between. This CDR3 reads CASSFRGGELPDTQYF. As DNA, the CDR3 is TGCGCCAGCAGCTTCAGAGGCGGGGAGCTCCCAGATACGCAGTATTTT.

The V gene is TRBV4-1, the J gene TRBJ2-7; D may be TRBD2 (5 bases). The V and J ends lost 4 bases and 0 bases respectively, with 16 bases between them. Germline V gene lookup returns CDR1 MGHRA and CDR2 YSYEKL. The CDR3 spans 16 residues. The CDR3 nucleotides read TGCGCCAGCAGCCCCAGTTCAGGACTCAGCTCCTACGAGCAGTACTTC. The encoded protein is CASSPSSGLSSYEQYF.

The chain uses TRBV2 and TRBJ2-5, with 13 bases identical to TRBD2. V was clipped by 4 bases and J by 5 bases; unmatched bases: 19. This CDR3 has 20 amino acids. The germline CDR1 and CDR2 sequences are SNHLY and FYNNEI. The CDR3 DNA reads as TGTGCCAGCAGTGGACTCCAATCGACTAGCGGGAGGCATAGGGGCGAGACCCAGTACTTC. It is translated as CASSGLQSTSGRHRGETQYF. Filled out from reference TRBV2 and TRBJ2-5, the complete variable domain reads EPEVTQTPSHQVTQMGQEVILRCVPISNHLYFYWYRQILGQKVEFLVSFYNNEISEKSEIFDDQFSVERPDGSNFTLKIRSTKLEDSAMYFCASSGLQSTSGRHRGETQYFGPGTRLLVL.

The genes are TRBV5-1 and TRBJ1-2; 7 bases are a match to TRBD1. The CDR3 extends over 14 amino acids. The V gene end was trimmed by 4 bases and the J gene end by 2 bases; junction bases not matched to a gene: 5. CDR1 and CDR2 (germline): SGHRS, YFSETQ. CDR3: CASSASTGNYGYTF. In DNA form, the CDR3 reads TGCGCCAGCAGCGCCTCGACAGGGAACTATGGCTACACCTTC.

The chain combines TRBV7-2 with TRBJ2-7, with D maybe TRBD2 (5 bases). Germline-derived CDR1 and CDR2 are SGHTA and FQGNSA. The CDR3 contains 14 residues. V was cut by 4 bases and J by 3 bases, with 13 bases left in between. Here the CDR3 reads CASSSSGGSYEQYF. The DNA for the CDR3 is TGTGCCAGCAGCTCCTCAGGAGGAAGCTACGAGCAGTACTTC.

The chain recombines TRBV5-4 with TRBJ1-2; a weak D match, TRBD1 (5 bases). Germline V gene lookup returns CDR1 SGHNT and CDR2 YYREEE (reference sequence). The V and J ends lost 4 bases and 4 bases respectively, with 11 bases between them. CDR3 length equals 13 residues. CDR3 amino acids: CASSTGTVYGYTF. In DNA form, the CDR3 reads TGTGCCAGCAGCACGGGGACTGTCTATGGCTACACCTTC.

CDR3 sequence: CASSWGTSGSTDTQYF. The CDR3 DNA reads as TGCGCCAGCAGCTGGGGGACTAGCGGGAGCACAGATACGCAGTATTTT. V and J are TRBV5-1 and TRBJ2-3; 12 bases fit TRBD2. This CDR3 has 16 amino acids. Looked up from germline, CDR1 is SGHRS and CDR2 is YFSETQ. Unmatched junction bases numbered 2, after V lost 3 bases and J lost 0 bases.

This rearrangement joins TRBV9 to TRBJ2-2, with 8 bases aligning to TRBD2. Unmatched junction bases numbered 5, after V lost 0 bases and J lost 1 base. Germline loops: CDR1 SGDLS, CDR2 YYNGEE. CDR3 size: 17 residues. The CDR3 protein is CASSVEGGRLNTGELFF. DNA for the CDR3: TGTGCCAGCAGCGTAGAAGGCGGGAGGTTGAACACCGGGGAGCTGTTTTTT.

The rearrangement links TRBV2 to TRBJ1-1; no firm D call. V shed 0 bases and J shed 4 bases, with 12 bases lying between them. The CDR3 is 15 amino acids. Germline CDR1 is SNHLY and CDR2 is FYNNEI. The CDR3 loop is CASSEAGIGSTEAFF. Written as DNA, the CDR3 is TGTGCCAGCAGTGAAGCAGGGATCGGGAGCACTGAAGCTTTCTTT.

This chain uses TRBV27 with TRBJ2-1; a weak D match, TRBD2 (6 bases). The CDR3 length is 13 residues. From germline, CDR1 is MNHEY and CDR2 SMNVEV (reference sequence). V was cut by 2 bases and J by 15 bases, with 17 bases left in between. The CDR3 DNA is TGTGCCAGCAGTTTACTCCCGGGACTTTTCACGTTCTTC. Protein: CASSLLPGLFTFF.

The J gene is TRBJ2-1, the V gene TRBV4-1; a possible D gene is TRBD2 (5 bases). The CDR3 consists of 14 residues. Germline assignment: CDR1 MGHRA and CDR2 YSYEKL. Trimming pared 1 base from V and 5 bases from J, leaving 9 bases between. CDR3 protein: CASSQGTLDNEQFF. In nucleotides, the CDR3 is TGCGCCAGCAGCCAAGGGACTCTGGACAATGAGCAGTTCTTC.

The chain combines TRBV7-6 with TRBJ2-2; no definite D call. This CDR3 spans 16 amino acids. V lost 0 bases to trimming and J lost 6 bases, with 14 bases between them. CDR1 SGHVS and CDR2 FNYEAQ come from the germline V gene. CDR3 in DNA: TGTGCCAGCAGCTTAGCGTTGGCGGCAGAATCCGGGGAGCTGTTTTTT. Translating it yields CASSLALAAESGELFF.

V usage is TRBV15 and J usage is TRBJ1-3; a weak D match, TRBD1 (5 bases). This CDR3 comprises 17 residues. The V end lost 4 bases, the J end lost 1 base, and 17 bases lay between the germline ends. CDR1 and CDR2 from the germline V gene are LNHNV and YYDKDF (reference sequence). The chain's CDR3 is CATSTLIPGGSGNTIYF. For the CDR3, the DNA is TGTGCCACCAGCACCCTCATCCCCGGGGGGTCTGGAAACACCATATATTTT.

The chain couples TRBV3-1 (or the pseudogene TRBV3-2) to TRBJ2-7; 7 bases are a match to TRBD1. Trimming took 1 base from V and 6 from J; bases not matched to a gene: 3. Germline-derived CDR1 and CDR2 are LGHDT and YNNKEL (reference sequence). The CDR3 loop spans 13 amino acids. This CDR3 is CASSQVAGGEQYF. The DNA of the CDR3 is TGTGCCAGCAGCCAAGTGGCAGGGGGCGAGCAGTACTTC.

The V call is TRBV9, the J call TRBJ1-2, with D possibly matching TRBD1 (5 bases). Germline values: CDR1 SGDLS, CDR2 YYNGEE. Trimming left V 4 bases short and J 5 bases short, with 12 bases between. This CDR3 spans 13 amino acids. CDR3 DNA: TGTGCCAGCAGCCACGAAGGGGCGTATGGCTACACCTTC. This codes for CASSHEGAYGYTF.

This rearrangement joins TRBV2 to TRBJ1-2; D gene ambiguous. Germline V gives CDR1 SNHLY, CDR2 FYNNEI. The V end was cut by 10 bases, the J end by 8 bases, with 14 bases between. The CDR3 extends over 11 amino acids. The CDR3 region is CAMSTRFGYTF. The CDR3 coding sequence is TGTGCCATGTCGACGAGGTTCGGCTACACCTTC.

The CDR3 sequence is CASSRTSGRSYNEQFF. The CDR3 nucleotides read TGTGCCAGCAGTAGGACTAGCGGGAGATCCTACAATGAGCAGTTCTTC. The chain links TRBV6-4 to TRBJ2-1; 13 positions agree with TRBD2. Germline lookup yields CDR1 MRHNA and CDR2 SNTAGT. Losses at the gene ends were 5 bases for V and 1 base for J; bases not matched to a gene: 2. This CDR3 comprises 16 residues.

The chain joins TRBV2 to TRBJ1-5; D might be TRBD1 (6 bases). The V gene's germline CDR1 is SNHLY and CDR2 FYNNEI. V dropped 7 bases and J dropped 7 bases, with 14 bases sitting between them. This CDR3 has 13 residues. This CDR3 is CASKGSRGQPQHF. The CDR3 DNA sequence: TGTGCCAGCAAAGGGAGCAGGGGCCAGCCCCAGCATTTT.

The rearrangement joins TRBV2 to TRBJ1-5; D not resolved. The length of the CDR3 is 14 residues. The germline V and J ends were trimmed by 8 bases and 0 bases, with 11 bases remaining between them. CDR1 and CDR2 from the germline V gene are SNHLY and FYNNEI. The CDR3 coding sequence is TGTGCCAGCGCTTACAGTGATAGCAATCAGCCCCAGCATTTT. Translation: CASAYSDSNQPQHF.

This clone was detected a few times. The chain employs TRBV7-2 and TRBJ2-3; 8 bases fit TRBD2. The CDR3 is 15 amino acids. With 8 bases clipped from V and 4 bases from J, the junction kept 11 bases outside the gene matches. Looked up from germline, CDR1 is SGHTA and CDR2 is FQGNSA. In nucleotides, the CDR3 is TGTGCCAGCGGCCCCGCCGGGAGGGAGTCAGATACGCAGTATTTT. Translation gives CASGPAGRESDTQYF.

This clone was found once. The V call is TRBV7-9, the J call TRBJ1-1; no reliable D call. The CDR3 has 15 amino acids. The germline CDR1 and CDR2 sequences are SEHNR and FQNEAQ (reference sequence). V was cut by 5 bases and J by 0 bases, with 13 bases left in between. The DNA of the CDR3 is TGTGCCAGCAGCCTAGGAGGCGAGGTGAACACTGAAGCTTTCTTT. It yields the protein CASSLGGEVNTEAFF.

The chain couples TRBV4-3 to TRBJ2-2, with 9 nucleotides matching TRBD1. The CDR3 runs to 16 residues. From germline, CDR1 is LGHNA and CDR2 YSLEER. The V and J ends lost 3 bases and 1 base, in that order; junction bases with no gene match: 3. The CDR3 loop is CASSHDRGMNTGELFF. In DNA form, the CDR3 reads TGCGCCAGCAGCCACGACAGGGGGATGAACACCGGGGAGCTGTTTTTT.

The CDR3 DNA is TGTGCCAGCAGTCTTACCAGGGGATACGAGCAGTACGTC. It translates to CASSLTRGYEQYV. This chain joins TRBV6-2 or TRBV6-3 and TRBJ2-7; D may be TRBD1 (6 bases). Trimming left V 5 bases short and J 4 bases short, with 12 bases between. This CDR3 comprises 13 residues. Germline V CDR1 and CDR2: MNHEY, SVGEGT.

V and J are TRBV18 and TRBJ2-2, with TRBD1 matching over 7 bases. The J segment lost 6 bases and the V segment lost 8 bases, leaving 3 bases of the junction unmatched. Germline V gene lookup returns CDR1 KGHSH and CDR2 LQKENI. The CDR3 is made up of 12 amino acids. For the CDR3, the DNA is TGTGCCAGCCGACAGGGTGCCGGGGAGCTGTTTTTT. Its protein product is CASRQGAGELFF.

CDR3: CASRTSAGETQYF. The DNA for the CDR3 is TGTGCCAGTAGGACTAGCGCGGGAGAGACCCAGTACTTC. The V call is TRBV2, the J call TRBJ2-5, with 9 bases lining up with TRBD2. Germline assignment: CDR1 SNHLY and CDR2 FYNNEI. Trimming cost V 9 bases and J 4 bases; bases outside gene matches: 6. The CDR3 loop spans 13 amino acids.

This clone was found a few times. The chain is built from TRBV5-6 and TRBJ2-5; D is perhaps TRBD1 (5 bases). This CDR3 is 13 amino acids long. Trimming cost V 0 bases and J 4 bases, with 7 bases left between them. The germline V gene has CDR1 SGHDT and CDR2 YYEEEE. CDR3 region: CASSLAGSETQYF. The CDR3, as DNA: TGTGCCAGCAGCTTGGCAGGGTCAGAGACCCAGTACTTC.

This chain connects TRBV30 to TRBJ2-1; tentatively, D is TRBD2 (5 bases). CDR1 and CDR2 from the germline V gene are GTSNPN and SVGIG (reference sequence). Trimming removed 1 base at V and 8 bases at J, with 9 bases between. The CDR3 covers 12 residues. CDR3 DNA: TGTGCCTGGAGTGCGGGAAGGCATGAGCAGTTCTTC. This translates into CAWSAGRHEQFF.

The chain carries TRBV23-1 and TRBJ2-5, with D perhaps TRBD2 (8 bases). TRBV23-1 is placed among ORFs of uncertain function. The V end lost 8 bases, the J end lost 2 bases, and 21 bases lay between the germline ends. This CDR3 has 16 residues. CDR3 residues: CASPGRGRSLQETQYF. The CDR3 DNA sequence: TGCGCCAGCCCCGGGAGGGGGCGAAGTCTGCAAGAGACCCAGTACTTC.